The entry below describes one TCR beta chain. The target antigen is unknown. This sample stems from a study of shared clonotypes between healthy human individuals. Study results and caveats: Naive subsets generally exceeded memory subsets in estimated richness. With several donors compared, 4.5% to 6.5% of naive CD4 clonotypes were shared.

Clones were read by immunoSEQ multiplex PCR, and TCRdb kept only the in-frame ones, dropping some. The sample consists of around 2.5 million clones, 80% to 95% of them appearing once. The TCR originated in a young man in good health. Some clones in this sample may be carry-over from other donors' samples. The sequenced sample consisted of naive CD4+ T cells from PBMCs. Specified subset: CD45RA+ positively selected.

The CDR3 bases are TGTGCCAGTAGTATAAGAATTCTCCAGGAGACCCAGTACTTC. This encodes CASSIRILQETQYF. V and J are TRBV19 and TRBJ2-5, with D unresolved. The CDR3 contains 14 residues. Germline V gives CDR1 LNHDA, CDR2 SQIVND (reference sequence). V was pared by 2 bases and J by 5 bases, with 12 bases between.